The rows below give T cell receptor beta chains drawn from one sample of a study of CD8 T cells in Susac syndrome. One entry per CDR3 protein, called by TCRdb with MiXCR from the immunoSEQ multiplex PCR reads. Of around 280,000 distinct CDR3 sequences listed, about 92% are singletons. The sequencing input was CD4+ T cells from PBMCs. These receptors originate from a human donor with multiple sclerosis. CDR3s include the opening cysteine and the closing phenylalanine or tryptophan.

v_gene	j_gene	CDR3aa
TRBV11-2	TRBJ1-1	CASSPIRGGEAFF
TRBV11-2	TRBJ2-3	CASSLTGLDTQYF
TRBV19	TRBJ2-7	CASSNQRSSTYEQYF
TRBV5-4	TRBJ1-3	CASSSFTGGNTIYF
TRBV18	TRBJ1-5	CASSTDRDVQPQHF
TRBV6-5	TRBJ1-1	CASSLGGREAFF
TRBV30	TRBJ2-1	CAWSVGLAGGFEQFF
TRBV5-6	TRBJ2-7	CASSFRTSGSSYEQYF
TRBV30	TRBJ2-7	CAWSGGLGAYEQYF
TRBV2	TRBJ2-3	CASLAGGPTDTQYF
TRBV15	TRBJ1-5	CATSSLSLNQPQHF
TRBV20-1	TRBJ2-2	CSARRTGGLTGELFF
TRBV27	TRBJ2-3	CASSSIKLAASTDTQYF
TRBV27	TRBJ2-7	CASSLLGTGTGGEQYF
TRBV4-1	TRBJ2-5	CASSQEGGQEPKQETQYF
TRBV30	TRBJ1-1	CAWSETMNTEAFF
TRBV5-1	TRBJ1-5	CASSSSGPGEPQHF
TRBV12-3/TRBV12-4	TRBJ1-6	CASSFRGGYNSPLHF
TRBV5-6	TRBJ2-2	CASSPGTGLTGELFF
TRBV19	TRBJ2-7	CASSIEDEQYF
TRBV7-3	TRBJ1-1	CASRGAVWDTEAFF
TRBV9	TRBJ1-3	CASSVATEGNTIYF
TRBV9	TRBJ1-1	CASSVDGVTEAFF